This T cell receptor beta chain originates from a study of control samples from healthy donors and cancer patients. The CDR3 has 16 residues. Trimming pared 1 base from V and 14 bases from J, leaving 24 bases between. Looked up from germline, CDR1 is GTSNPN and CDR2 is SVGIG (reference sequence). Here immunoSEQ multiplex PCR was the method, and the copy in TCRdb shows in-frame clones only, minus some. The profile shows about 98,000 clones, roughly 78% of them singletons. The sequence came from a man aged 60 to 75 in good health. The sample taken for sequencing was blood. This chain links TRBV30 with TRBJ1-6; the D gene is possibly TRBD1 (5 bases). In DNA, the CDR3 is TGTGCCTGGAGTGACCGTTCCGGGACCCGTTATTTGGCCCTCCACTTT. It yields the protein CAWSDRSGTRYLALHF. The entire variable domain, with the rest obtained from reference TRBV30 and TRBJ1-6, is as follows: SQTIHQWPATLVQPVGSPLSLECTVEGTSNPNLYWYRQAAGRGLQLLFYSVGIGQISSEVPQNLSASRPQDRQFILSSKKLLLSDSGFYLCAWSDRSGTRYLALHFGNGTRLTVT.